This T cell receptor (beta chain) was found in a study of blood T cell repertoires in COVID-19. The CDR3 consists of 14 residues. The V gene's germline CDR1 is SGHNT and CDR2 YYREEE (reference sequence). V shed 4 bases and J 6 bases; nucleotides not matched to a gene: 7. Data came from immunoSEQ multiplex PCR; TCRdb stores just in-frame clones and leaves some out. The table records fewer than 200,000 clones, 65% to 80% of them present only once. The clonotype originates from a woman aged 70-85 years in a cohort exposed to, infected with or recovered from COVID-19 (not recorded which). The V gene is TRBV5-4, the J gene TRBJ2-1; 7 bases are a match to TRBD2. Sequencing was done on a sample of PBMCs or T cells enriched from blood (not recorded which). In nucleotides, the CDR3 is TGTGCCAGCAGCCAGGGAGGGCCACTCAATGAGCAGTTCTTC. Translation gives CASSQGGPLNEQFF. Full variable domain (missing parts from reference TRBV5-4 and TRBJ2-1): ETGVTQSPTHLIKTRGQQVTLRCSSQSGHNTVSWYQQALGQGPQFIFQYYREEENGRGNFPPRFSGLQFPNYSSELNVNALELDDSALYLCASSQGGPLNEQFFGPGTRLTVL.